The clone carrying this T cell receptor (beta chain) turned up a few times. Its cognate antigen is unknown. The record originates from a study of response to subunit inactivated influenza vaccine. Study observations and caveats: Authors suggested few new T cells are recruited by each seasonal influenza vaccination.

MiXCR, applied by TCRdb to the RT-PCR reads, yields one record per CDR3 protein. The table includes 550,000 to 800,000 distinct CDR3 sequences, 15% to 18% detected once. The specimen comprised PBMCs from blood, sampled roughly 13 days after vaccination. The sequence was collected from a man between 50 and 59 years old who received an inactivated influenza vaccine.

In DNA, the CDR3 is TGTGCCAGCAGTTTCGACAATTCACCCCTCCACTTT. This encodes CASSFDNSPLHF. The J gene is TRBJ1-6, the V gene TRBV28; D is unclear. Germline loops: CDR1 MDHEN, CDR2 SYDVKM. V was pared by 3 bases and J by 7 bases, with 4 bases between. The CDR3 is 12 amino acids.